This TCR beta chain was identified during a study of blood T cell repertoires in COVID-19. Researchers sorted participants into cohorts using their self-reported clinical history. V lost 4 bases to trimming and J lost 3 bases, with 6 bases between them. Germline CDR1 is SQVTM and CDR2 is ANQGSEA. This CDR3 has 11 residues. The repertoire was sequenced with immunoSEQ multiplex PCR; TCRdb's copy has only in-frame clones and lacks some. The repertoire holds approximately 250,000 clones, roughly 89% seen once, with approximately 4.1% in the top ten. The clonotype comes from a woman in her 30s who had recovered from COVID-19. The chain links TRBV29-1 to TRBJ1-1; D remains unclear. What was sequenced was PBMCs or T cells enriched from blood (not recorded which). This CDR3 reads CSVGAYTEAFF. CDR3 bases: TGCAGCGTTGGGGCTTACACTGAAGCTTTCTTT.